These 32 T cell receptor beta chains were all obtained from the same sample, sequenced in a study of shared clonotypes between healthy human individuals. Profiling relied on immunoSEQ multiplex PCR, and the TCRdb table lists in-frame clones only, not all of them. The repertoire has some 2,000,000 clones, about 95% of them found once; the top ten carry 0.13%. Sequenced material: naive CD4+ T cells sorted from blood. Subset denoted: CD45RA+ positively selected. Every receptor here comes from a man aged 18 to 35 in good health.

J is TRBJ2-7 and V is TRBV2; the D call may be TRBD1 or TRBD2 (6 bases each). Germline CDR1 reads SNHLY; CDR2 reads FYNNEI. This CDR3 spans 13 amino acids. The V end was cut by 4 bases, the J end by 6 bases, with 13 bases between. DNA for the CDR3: TGTGCCAGCAGTGTGGGGGGCGTTGTCGAGCAGTACTTC. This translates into CASSVGGVVEQYF.

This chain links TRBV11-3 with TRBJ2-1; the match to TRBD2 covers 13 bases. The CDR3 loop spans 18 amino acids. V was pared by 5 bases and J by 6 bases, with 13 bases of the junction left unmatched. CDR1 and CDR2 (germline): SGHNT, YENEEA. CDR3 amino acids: CASSHRDRGLAGTNEQFF. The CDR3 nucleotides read TGTGCCAGCAGCCACCGGGACAGGGGACTAGCGGGAACCAATGAGCAGTTCTTC.

CDR3 bases: TGTGCCAGCTCACCAATGGGACAGGGATACGAGCAGTACTTC. This gives the protein CASSPMGQGYEQYF. The chain joins TRBV18 to TRBJ2-7; TRBD1 matches 9 bases. V shed 2 bases, J shed 4 bases, and the junction held 3 bases outside the gene matches. Germline V gene sequence: CDR1 KGHSH, CDR2 LQKENI. The CDR3 is 14 amino acids.

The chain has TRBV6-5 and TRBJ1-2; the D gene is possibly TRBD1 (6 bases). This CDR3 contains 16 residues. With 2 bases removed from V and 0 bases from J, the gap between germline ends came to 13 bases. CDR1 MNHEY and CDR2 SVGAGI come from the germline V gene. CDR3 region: CASSYTGLGANYGYTF. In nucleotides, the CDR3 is TGTGCCAGCAGTTACACAGGGCTGGGAGCTAACTATGGCTACACCTTC.

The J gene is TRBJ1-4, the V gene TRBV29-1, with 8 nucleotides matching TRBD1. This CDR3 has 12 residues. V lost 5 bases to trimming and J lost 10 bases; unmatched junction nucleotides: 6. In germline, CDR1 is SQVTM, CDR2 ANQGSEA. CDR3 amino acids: CSVRDTGGKLFF. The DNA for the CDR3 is TGCAGCGTTCGCGACACAGGGGGAAAACTGTTTTTT.

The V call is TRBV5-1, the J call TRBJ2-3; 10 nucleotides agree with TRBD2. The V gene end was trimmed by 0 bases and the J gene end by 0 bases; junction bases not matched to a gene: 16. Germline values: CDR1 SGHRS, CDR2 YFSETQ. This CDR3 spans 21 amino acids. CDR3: CASSLARSGRWLDKSTDTQYF. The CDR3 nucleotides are TGCGCCAGCAGCTTGGCCCGTAGCGGGAGGTGGTTAGACAAAAGCACAGATACGCAGTATTTT.

DNA of the CDR3: TGTGCCAGTAGTATAATGGGGGTTCCGGCAGATACGCAGTATTTT. Its protein is CASSIMGVPADTQYF. The chain carries TRBV19 and TRBJ2-3; D tentatively reads TRBD1 or TRBD2 (5 bases each). With 2 bases removed from V and 4 bases from J, the gap between germline ends came to 13 bases. This CDR3 has 15 amino acids. Germline CDR1 and CDR2: LNHDA and SQIVND (reference sequence).

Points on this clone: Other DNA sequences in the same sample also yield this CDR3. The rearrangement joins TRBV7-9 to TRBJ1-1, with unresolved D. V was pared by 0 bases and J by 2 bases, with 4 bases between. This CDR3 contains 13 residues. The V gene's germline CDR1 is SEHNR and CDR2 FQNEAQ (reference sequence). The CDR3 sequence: CASSLAENTEAFF. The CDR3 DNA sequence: TGTGCCAGCAGCTTAGCAGAAAACACTGAAGCTTTCTTT. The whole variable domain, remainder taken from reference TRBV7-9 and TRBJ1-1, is DTGVSQNPRHKITKRGQNVTFRCDPISEHNRLYWYRQTLGQGPEFLTYFQNEAQLEKSRLLSDRFSAERPKGSFSTLEIQRTEQGDSAMYLCASSLAENTEAFFGQGTRLTVV.

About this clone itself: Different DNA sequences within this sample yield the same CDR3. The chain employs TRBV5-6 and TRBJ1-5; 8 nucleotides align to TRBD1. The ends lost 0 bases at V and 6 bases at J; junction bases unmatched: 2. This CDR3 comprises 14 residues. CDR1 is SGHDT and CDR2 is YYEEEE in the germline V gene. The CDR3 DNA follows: TGTGCCAGCAGCTTGGACAGGGGGAGTCAGCCCCAGCATTTT. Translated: CASSLDRGSQPQHF. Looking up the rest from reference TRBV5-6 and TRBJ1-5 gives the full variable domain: DAGVTQSPTHLIKTRGQQVTLRCSPKSGHDTVSWYQQALGQGPQFIFQYYEEEERQRGNFPDRFSGHQFPNYSSELNVNALLLGDSALYLCASSLDRGSQPQHFGDGTRLSIL.

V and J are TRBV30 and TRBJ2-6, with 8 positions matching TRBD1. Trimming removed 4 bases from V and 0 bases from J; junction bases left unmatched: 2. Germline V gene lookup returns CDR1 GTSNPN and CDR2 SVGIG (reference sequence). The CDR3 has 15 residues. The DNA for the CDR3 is TGTGCCTGGACCACAGGGGGCTCTGGGGCCAACGTCCTGACTTTC. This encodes CAWTTGGSGANVLTF.

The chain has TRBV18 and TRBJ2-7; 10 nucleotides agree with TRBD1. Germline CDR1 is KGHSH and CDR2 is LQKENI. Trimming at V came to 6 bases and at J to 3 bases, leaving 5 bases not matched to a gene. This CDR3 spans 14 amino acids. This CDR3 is CASSLRDRGYEQYF. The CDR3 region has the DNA TGTGCCAGCTCCCTTCGGGACAGGGGCTACGAGCAGTACTTC.

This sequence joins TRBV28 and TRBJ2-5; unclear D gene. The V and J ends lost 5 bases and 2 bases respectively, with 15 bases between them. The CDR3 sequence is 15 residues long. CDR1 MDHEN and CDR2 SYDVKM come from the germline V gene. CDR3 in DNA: TGTGCCAGCAGTGACTCCGGACGGTATCAAGAGACCCAGTACTTC. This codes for CASSDSGRYQETQYF.

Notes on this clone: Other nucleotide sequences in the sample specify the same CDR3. The CDR3, as DNA: TGCGCCAGCAGCCCCGATATTAACACCGGGGAGCTGTTTTTT. Protein sequence: CASSPDINTGELFF. V gene TRBV5-1 combines with J gene TRBJ2-2; D not certain. Per the germline V gene, CDR1 is SGHRS and CDR2 is YFSETQ. Trimming removed 4 bases at V and 2 bases at J, with 9 bases between. The CDR3 is 14 amino acids.

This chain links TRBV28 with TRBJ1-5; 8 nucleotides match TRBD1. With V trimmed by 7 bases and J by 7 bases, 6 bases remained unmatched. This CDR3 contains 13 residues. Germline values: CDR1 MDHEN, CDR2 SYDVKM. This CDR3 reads CASIGQGRQPQHF. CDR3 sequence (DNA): TGTGCCAGCATCGGACAGGGTCGGCAGCCCCAGCATTTT.

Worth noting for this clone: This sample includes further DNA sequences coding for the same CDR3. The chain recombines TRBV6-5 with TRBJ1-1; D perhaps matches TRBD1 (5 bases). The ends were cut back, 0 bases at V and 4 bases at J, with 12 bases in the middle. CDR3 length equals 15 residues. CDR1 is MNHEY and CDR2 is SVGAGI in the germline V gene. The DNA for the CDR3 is TGTGCCAGCAGTTACTCCCGGCAGGGAAGCACTGAAGCTTTCTTT. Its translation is CASSYSRQGSTEAFF.

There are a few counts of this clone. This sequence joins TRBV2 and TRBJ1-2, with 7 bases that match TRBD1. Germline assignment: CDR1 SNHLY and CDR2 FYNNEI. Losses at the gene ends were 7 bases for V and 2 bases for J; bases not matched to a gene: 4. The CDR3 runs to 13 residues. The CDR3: CASIWGQNYGYTF. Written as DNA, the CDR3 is TGTGCCAGCATTTGGGGACAGAACTATGGCTACACCTTC. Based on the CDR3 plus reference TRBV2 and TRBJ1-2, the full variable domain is EPEVTQTPSHQVTQMGQEVILRCVPISNHLYFYWYRQILGQKVEFLVSFYNNEISEKSEIFDDQFSVERPDGSNFTLKIRSTKLEDSAMYFCASIWGQNYGYTFGSGTRLTVV.

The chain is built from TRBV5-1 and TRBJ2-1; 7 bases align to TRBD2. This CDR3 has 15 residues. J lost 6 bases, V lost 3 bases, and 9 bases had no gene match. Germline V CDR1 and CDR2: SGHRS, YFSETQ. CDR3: CASSSGLLRPNEQFF. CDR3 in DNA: TGCGCCAGCAGCTCGGGACTACTACGCCCCAATGAGCAGTTCTTC.

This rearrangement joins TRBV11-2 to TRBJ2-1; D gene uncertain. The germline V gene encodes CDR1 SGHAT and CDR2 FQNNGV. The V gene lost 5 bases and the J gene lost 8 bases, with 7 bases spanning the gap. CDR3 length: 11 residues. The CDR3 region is CASSPAYEQFF. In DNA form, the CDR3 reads TGTGCCAGCAGCCCCGCTTATGAGCAGTTCTTC.

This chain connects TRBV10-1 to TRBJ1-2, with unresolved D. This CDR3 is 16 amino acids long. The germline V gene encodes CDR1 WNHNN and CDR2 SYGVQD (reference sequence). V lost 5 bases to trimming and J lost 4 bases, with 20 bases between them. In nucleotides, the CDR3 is TGCGCCAGCAGTATGGGCCTATCGCGAAAGACCTATGGCTACACCTTC. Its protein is CASSMGLSRKTYGYTF.

Here the CDR3 DNA reads TGTGCCAGCAGACCGGGACTAGTTGGCGAGCAGTACTTC. It specifies CASRPGLVGEQYF. The chain combines TRBV28 with TRBJ2-7, with 8 bases matching TRBD2. CDR1 and CDR2 (germline): MDHEN, SYDVKM. The CDR3 has 13 amino acids. The V gene end was trimmed by 6 bases and the J gene end by 6 bases; junction bases not matched to a gene: 7. Full variable domain (outside the CDR3, taken from reference TRBV28 and TRBJ2-7): DVKVTQSSRYLVKRTGEKVFLECVQDMDHENMFWYRQDPGLGLRLIYFSYDVKMKEKGDIPEGYSVSREKKERFSLILESASTNQTSMYLCASRPGLVGEQYFGPGTRLTVT.

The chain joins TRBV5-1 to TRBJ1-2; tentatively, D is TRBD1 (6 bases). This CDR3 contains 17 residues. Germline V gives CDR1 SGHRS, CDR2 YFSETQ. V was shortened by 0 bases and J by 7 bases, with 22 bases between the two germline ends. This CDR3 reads CASSLAVGRGGSIGYTF. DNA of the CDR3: TGCGCCAGCAGCTTGGCCGTTGGGAGAGGGGGATCTATTGGCTACACCTTC.

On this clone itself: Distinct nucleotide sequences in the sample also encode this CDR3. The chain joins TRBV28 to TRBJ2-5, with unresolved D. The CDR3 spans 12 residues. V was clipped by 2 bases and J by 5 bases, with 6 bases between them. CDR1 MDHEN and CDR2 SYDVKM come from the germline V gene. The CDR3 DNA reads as TGTGCCAGCAGTTTAATAAGGGAGACCCAGTACTTC. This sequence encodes CASSLIRETQYF.

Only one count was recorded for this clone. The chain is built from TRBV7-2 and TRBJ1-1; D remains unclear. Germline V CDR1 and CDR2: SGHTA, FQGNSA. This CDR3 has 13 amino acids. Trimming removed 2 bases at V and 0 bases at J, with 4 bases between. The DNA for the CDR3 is TGTGCCAGCAGCTTAATTCTGAACACTGAAGCTTTCTTT. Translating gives CASSLILNTEAFF.

The CDR3 loop is CASSVAGLYEQYF. The CDR3 coding sequence is TGTGCCAGCAGTGTCGCGGGACTCTACGAGCAGTACTTC. V is TRBV2 and J is TRBJ2-7, with a possible D match to TRBD2 (6 bases). V lost 4 bases and J 3 bases, leaving 10 bases between the germline ends. In germline, CDR1 is SNHLY, CDR2 FYNNEI. The CDR3 extends over 13 amino acids.

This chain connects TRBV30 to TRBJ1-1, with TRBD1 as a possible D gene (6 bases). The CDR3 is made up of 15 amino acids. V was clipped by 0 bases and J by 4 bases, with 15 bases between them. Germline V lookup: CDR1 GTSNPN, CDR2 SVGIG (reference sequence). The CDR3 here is CAWSVPTGRVTEAFF. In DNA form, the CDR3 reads TGTGCCTGGAGTGTACCCACAGGGAGAGTCACTGAAGCTTTCTTT. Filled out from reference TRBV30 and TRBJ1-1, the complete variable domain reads SQTIHQWPATLVQPVGSPLSLECTVEGTSNPNLYWYRQAAGRGLQLLFYSVGIGQISSEVPQNLSASRPQDRQFILSSKKLLLSDSGFYLCAWSVPTGRVTEAFFGQGTRLTVV.

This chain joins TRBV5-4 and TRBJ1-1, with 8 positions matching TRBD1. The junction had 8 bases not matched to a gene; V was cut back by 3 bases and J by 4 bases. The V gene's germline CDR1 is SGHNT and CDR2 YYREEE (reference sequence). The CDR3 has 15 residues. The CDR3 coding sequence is TGTGCCAGCAGCTCACCAGGGGGCGCGTTCACTGAAGCTTTCTTT. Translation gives CASSSPGGAFTEAFF.

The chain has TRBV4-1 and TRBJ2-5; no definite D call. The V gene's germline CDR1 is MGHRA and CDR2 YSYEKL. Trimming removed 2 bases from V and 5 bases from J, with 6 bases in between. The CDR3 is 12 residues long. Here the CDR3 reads CASSQPWETQYF. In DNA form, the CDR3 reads TGCGCCAGCAGCCAACCCTGGGAGACCCAGTACTTC.

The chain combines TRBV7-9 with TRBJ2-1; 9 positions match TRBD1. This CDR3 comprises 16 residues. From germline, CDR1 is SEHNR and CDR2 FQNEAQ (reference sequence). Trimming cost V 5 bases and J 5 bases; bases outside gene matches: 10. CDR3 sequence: CASSLTSGTGNNEQFF. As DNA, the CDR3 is TGTGCCAGCAGCCTAACCTCCGGGACAGGGAACAATGAGCAGTTCTTC.

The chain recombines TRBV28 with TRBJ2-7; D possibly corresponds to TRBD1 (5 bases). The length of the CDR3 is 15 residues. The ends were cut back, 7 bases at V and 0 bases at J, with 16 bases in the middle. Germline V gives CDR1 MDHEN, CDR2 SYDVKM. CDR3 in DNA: TGTGCCAGCATGATGACAGCCCTGAACTCCTACGAGCAGTACTTC. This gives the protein CASMMTALNSYEQYF.

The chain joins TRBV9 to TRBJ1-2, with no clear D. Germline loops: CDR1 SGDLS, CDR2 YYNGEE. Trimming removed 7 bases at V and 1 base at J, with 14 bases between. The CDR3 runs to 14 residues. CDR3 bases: TGTGCCAGCGGCAGAGAAGATATTAACTATGGCTACACCTTC. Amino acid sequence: CASGREDINYGYTF.

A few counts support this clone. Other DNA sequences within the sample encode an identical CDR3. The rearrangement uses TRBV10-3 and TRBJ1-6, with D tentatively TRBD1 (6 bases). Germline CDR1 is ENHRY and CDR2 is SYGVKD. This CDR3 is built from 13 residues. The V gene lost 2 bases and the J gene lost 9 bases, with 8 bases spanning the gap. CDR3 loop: CAISEDRSSPLHF. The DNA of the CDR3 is TGTGCCATCAGTGAGGACAGGAGTTCACCCCTCCACTTT.

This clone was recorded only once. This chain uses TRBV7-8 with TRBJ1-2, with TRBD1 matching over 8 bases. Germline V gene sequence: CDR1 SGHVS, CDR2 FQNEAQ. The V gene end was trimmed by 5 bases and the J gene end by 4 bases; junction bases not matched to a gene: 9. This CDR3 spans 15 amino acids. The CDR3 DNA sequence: TGTGCCAGCAGCCAATTTGGACAGGGAATCTATGGCTACACCTTC. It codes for CASSQFGQGIYGYTF.